This TCR beta chain originates from a study of blood T cell repertoires in COVID-19. Study background: Both acute and convalescent COVID-19 samples were obtained from the United States, Italy and Spain. T cells, B-cell-depleted T cells, or PBMCs provided the cDNA or gDNA that served as material.

V was cut by 4 bases and J by 0 bases, with 3 bases left in between. The CDR3 length is 12 residues. CDR1 is SGHDN, CDR2 FVKESK, per germline. In the original processing: Estimation of nucleated cell counts relied on the amplification of reference gene primers. Measured with immunoSEQ multiplex PCR; TCRdb has only the in-frame clones, and not every one. V and J calls and clone size are copied from that table; D and trimming were computed from the DNA. The repertoire holds about 120,000 clones, with 82% as singletons. Sequences were obtained from peripheral blood. The chain is built from TRBV14 and TRBJ1-2; no clear D. This receptor was obtained from a human donor in a cohort sampled during active COVID-19. The CDR3 DNA reads TGTGCCAGCAGCCGAGCTAACTATGGCTACACCTTC. Amino acid sequence: CASSRANYGYTF.